The clone carrying this T cell receptor (beta chain) was counted many times. The data were taken from a study of regulatory T cells in long-lasting Graves disease. Germline V gives CDR1 SGHTA, CDR2 FQGNSA. This CDR3 is built from 14 residues. Deletions cut 8 bases from V and 10 bases from J, with 21 bases between. As to time point: newly diagnosed GD, antithyroid drugs for less than 3 months. RNA from PBMCs was the source of the TCR library. TCR beta libraries were built with iRepertoire HTBI primers and Arm-PCR of CDR3 regions. TCRdb recomputed calls from the multiplex PCR reads with MiXCR, one row per CDR3 protein. The sample carries 350,000 to 500,000 distinct CDR3 sequences, 16% recorded once. Another study also made use of these data, one on T cells in Graves' hyperthyroidism and ophthalmopathy. Per that study: It was considered stable Graves' hyperthyroidism when ophthalmopathy did not progress within 18 months.

The J gene is TRBJ2-1, the V gene TRBV7-2; possible D gene TRBD1, 6 bases. The receptor's source is a woman in her thirties with Graves disease. The material was peripheral blood mononuclear cells (PBMCs), obtained at new diagnosis, from a patient treated with antithyroid drugs. The CDR3, as DNA: TGTGCCAGCTCCTTGACAGGAACTCCTACCGAGCAGTTCTTC. Translation gives CASSLTGTPTEQFF. The entire variable domain, with the rest obtained from reference TRBV7-2 and TRBJ2-1, is as follows: GAGVSQSPSNKVTEKGKDVELRCDPISGHTALYWYRQSLGQGLEFLIYFQGNSAPDKSGLPSDRFSAERTGGSVSTLTIQRTQQEDSAVYLCASSLTGTPTEQFFGPGTRLTVL.